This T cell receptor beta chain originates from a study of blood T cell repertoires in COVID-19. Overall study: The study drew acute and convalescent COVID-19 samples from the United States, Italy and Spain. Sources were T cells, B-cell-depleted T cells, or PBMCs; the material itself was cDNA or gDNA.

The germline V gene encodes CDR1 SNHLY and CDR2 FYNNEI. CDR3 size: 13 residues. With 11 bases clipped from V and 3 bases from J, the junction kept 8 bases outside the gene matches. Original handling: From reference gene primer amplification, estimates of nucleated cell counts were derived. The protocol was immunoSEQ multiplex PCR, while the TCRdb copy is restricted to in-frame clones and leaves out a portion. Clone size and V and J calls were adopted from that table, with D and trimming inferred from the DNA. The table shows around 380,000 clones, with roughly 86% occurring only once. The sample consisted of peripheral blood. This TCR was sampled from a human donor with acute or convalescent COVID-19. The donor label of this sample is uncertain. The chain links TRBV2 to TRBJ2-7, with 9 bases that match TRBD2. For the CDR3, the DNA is TGTGCCGGATCAGCGGGAGGCCACTACGAGCAGTACTTC. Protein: CAGSAGGHYEQYF. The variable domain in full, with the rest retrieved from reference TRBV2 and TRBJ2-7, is EPEVTQTPSHQVTQMGQEVILRCVPISNHLYFYWYRQILGQKVEFLVSFYNNEISEKSEIFDDQFSVERPDGSNFTLKIRSTKLEDSAMYFCAGSAGGHYEQYFGPGTRLTVT.